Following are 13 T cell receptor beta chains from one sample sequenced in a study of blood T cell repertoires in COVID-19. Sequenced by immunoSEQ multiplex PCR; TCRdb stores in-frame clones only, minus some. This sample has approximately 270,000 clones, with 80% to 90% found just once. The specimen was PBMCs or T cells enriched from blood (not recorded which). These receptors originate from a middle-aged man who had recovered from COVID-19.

The CDR3 DNA reads TGTGCCAGCAGCCAACCACAGGGGGCAAATGCAAGATATGGCTACACCTTC. Residues: CASSQPQGANARYGYTF. This sequence joins TRBV21-1 and TRBJ1-2; the D call in the table, TRBD1, was not verified against the DNA. TRBV21-1 is a documented pseudogene. This CDR3 contains 17 residues.

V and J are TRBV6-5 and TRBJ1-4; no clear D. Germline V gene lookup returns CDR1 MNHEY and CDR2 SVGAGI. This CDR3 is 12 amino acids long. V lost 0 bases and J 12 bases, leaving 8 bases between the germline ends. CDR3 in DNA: TGTGCCAGCAGTTACTCCCGGGGAGAACTGTTTTTT. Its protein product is CASSYSRGELFF.

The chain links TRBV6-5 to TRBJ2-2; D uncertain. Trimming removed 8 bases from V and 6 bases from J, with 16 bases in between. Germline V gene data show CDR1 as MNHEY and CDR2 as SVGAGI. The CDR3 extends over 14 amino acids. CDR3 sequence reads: CASLGVRLSGELFF. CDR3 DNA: TGTGCCAGCCTTGGAGTCAGACTCTCCGGGGAGCTGTTTTTT.

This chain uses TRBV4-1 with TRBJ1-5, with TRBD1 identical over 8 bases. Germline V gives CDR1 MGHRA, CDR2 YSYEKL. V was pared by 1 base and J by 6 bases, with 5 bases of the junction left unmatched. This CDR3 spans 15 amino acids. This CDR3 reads CASSQGRGLVQPQHF. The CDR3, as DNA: TGCGCCAGCAGCCAAGGCAGGGGGCTTGTTCAGCCCCAGCATTTT.

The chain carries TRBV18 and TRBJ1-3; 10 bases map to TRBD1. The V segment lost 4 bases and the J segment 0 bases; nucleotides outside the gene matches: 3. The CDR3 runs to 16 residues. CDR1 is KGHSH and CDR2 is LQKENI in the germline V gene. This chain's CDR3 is CASSLGQGDSGNTIYF. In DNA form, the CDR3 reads TGTGCCAGCTCACTTGGACAGGGGGACTCTGGAAACACCATATATTTT.

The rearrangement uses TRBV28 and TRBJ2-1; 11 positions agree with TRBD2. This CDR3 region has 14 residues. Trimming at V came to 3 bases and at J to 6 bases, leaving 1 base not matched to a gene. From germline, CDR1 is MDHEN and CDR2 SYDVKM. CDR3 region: CASSLLAGGNEQFF. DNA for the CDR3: TGTGCCAGCAGTTTGCTAGCGGGGGGCAATGAGCAGTTCTTC.

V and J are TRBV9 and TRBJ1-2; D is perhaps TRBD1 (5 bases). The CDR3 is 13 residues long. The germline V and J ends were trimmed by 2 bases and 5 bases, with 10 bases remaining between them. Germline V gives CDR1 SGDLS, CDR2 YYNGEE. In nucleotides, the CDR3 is TGTGCCAGCAGCGTGGGGGGTCCGTATGGCTACACCTTC. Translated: CASSVGGPYGYTF.

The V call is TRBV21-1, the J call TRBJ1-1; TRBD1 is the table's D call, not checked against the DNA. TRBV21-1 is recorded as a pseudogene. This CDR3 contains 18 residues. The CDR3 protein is CASSKALSHRGTNTEAFF. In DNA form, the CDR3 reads TGTGCCAGCAGCAAAGCGCTTTCACACAGGGGGACCAACACTGAAGCTTTCTTT.

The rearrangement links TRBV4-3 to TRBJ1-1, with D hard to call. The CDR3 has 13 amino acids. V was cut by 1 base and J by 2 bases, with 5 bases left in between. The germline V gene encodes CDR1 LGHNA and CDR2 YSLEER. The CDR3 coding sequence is TGCGCCAGCAGCCAAGTCCATAACACTGAAGCTTTCTTT. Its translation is CASSQVHNTEAFF.

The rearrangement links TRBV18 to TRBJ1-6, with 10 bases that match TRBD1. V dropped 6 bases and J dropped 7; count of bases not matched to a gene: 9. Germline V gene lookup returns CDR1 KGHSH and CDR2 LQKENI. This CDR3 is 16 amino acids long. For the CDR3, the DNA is TGTGCCAGCTCGCCCGGGACAGGGGATAGGAATTCACCCCTCCACTTT. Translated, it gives CASSPGTGDRNSPLHF.

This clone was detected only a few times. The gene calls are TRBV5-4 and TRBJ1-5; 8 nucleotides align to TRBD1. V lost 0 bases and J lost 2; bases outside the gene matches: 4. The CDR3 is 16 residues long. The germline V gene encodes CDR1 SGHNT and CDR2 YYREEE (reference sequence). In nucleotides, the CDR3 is TGTGCCAGCAGCTTGGATTTGGGACAGGGCAATCAGCCCCAGCATTTT. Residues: CASSLDLGQGNQPQHF.

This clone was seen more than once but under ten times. CDR3 in amino acids: CSASNRGEAFF. The CDR3 DNA follows: TGCAGTGCTAGTAATCGGGGGGAGGCTTTCTTT. The chain combines TRBV20-1 with TRBJ1-1; TRBD1 might be the D (5 bases). Per germline, CDR1 DFQATT and CDR2 SNEGSKA (reference sequence). The V end lost 3 bases, the J end lost 11 bases, and 13 bases lay between the germline ends. The CDR3 extends over 11 amino acids.

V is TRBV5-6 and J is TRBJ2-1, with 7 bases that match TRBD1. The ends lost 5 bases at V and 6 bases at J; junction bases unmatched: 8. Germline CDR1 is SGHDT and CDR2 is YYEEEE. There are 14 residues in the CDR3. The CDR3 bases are TGTGCCAGCAGTTTAGGGGGCAACCCCAATGAGCAGTTCTTC. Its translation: CASSLGGNPNEQFF.